These 5 T cell receptor beta chains were sequenced from one sample in a study of cytomegalovirus exposure and HLA in healthy donors. The PCR made use of 60 Vbeta and 13 Jbeta primers. Profiled with immunoSEQ multiplex PCR; TCRdb holds only in-frame clones, not every one. The sample has some 130,000 clones, roughly 83% seen once; the top ten hold 0.95% to 1.5%. Sequencing was performed on PBMCs. Receptors were obtained from a girl aged 2 to 9 in good health and CMV-seronegative.

The V gene is TRBV30, the J gene TRBJ2-7; tentative D call: TRBD1 (5 bases). V was pared by 1 base and J by 4 bases, with 20 bases between. This CDR3 has 16 amino acids. CDR1 and CDR2 from the germline V gene are GTSNPN and SVGIG (reference sequence). The DNA of the CDR3 is TGTGCCTGGAGTGAGGGGCACAGGTATCCCTCTTACGAGCAGTACTTC. This gives the protein CAWSEGHRYPSYEQYF.

The chain couples TRBV30 to TRBJ2-2; 10 bases are a match to TRBD1. Trimming at V came to 1 base and at J to 6 bases, leaving 8 bases not matched to a gene. This CDR3 spans 16 amino acids. Germline values: CDR1 GTSNPN, CDR2 SVGIG (reference sequence). The DNA for the CDR3 is TGTGCCTGGAGTGGGAGACAGGGGGCTTGGGCCGGGGAGCTGTTTTTT. Translating gives CAWSGRQGAWAGELFF. Full variable domain (rest looked up from reference TRBV30 and TRBJ2-2): SQTIHQWPATLVQPVGSPLSLECTVEGTSNPNLYWYRQAAGRGLQLLFYSVGIGQISSEVPQNLSASRPQDRQFILSSKKLLLSDSGFYLCAWSGRQGAWAGELFFGEGSRLTVL.

This chain joins TRBV11-3 and TRBJ2-1; 7 bases match TRBD1. Trimming at V came to 4 bases and at J to 5 bases, leaving 8 bases not matched to a gene. The CDR3 runs 15 residues. Germline values: CDR1 SGHNT, CDR2 YENEEA. Here the CDR3 reads CASSSPIDRDNEQFF. The CDR3 region has the DNA TGTGCCAGCAGCTCGCCGATCGACAGGGACAATGAGCAGTTCTTC.

This clone was seen once. The J gene is TRBJ2-7, the V gene TRBV27, with a tentative D call TRBD2 (5 bases). The CDR3 is 11 amino acids. Per the germline V gene, CDR1 is MNHEY and CDR2 is SMNVEV (reference sequence). V was pared by 3 bases and J by 5 bases, with 5 bases between. For the CDR3, the DNA is TGTGCCAGCAGTTTCGGGGACGAGCAGTACTTC. Translation: CASSFGDEQYF.

J is TRBJ2-7 and V is TRBV29-1; 7 bases are shared with TRBD1. V shed 6 bases, J shed 1 base, and the junction held 6 bases outside the gene matches. Germline loops: CDR1 SQVTM, CDR2 ANQGSEA. This CDR3 is built from 13 residues. The CDR3 loop reads CSVFGTVSYEQYF. The CDR3 DNA reads TGCAGCGTCTTCGGGACAGTTTCCTACGAGCAGTACTTC.